This T cell receptor (beta chain) was recovered during a study of blood T cell repertoires in COVID-19. In the study overall: Sites in the United States, Italy and Spain provided acute and convalescent COVID-19 samples. The cDNA or gDNA used as material had been derived from T cells, B-cell-depleted T cells, or PBMCs.

Trimming removed 5 bases from V and 2 bases from J, with 12 bases in between. The germline V gene encodes CDR1 LNHDA and CDR2 SQIVND (reference sequence). CDR3 length equals 14 residues. In the original analysis: Estimates of nucleated cell counts were drawn from the amplification of reference gene primers. The protocol was immunoSEQ multiplex PCR, while the TCRdb copy is restricted to in-frame clones and leaves out a portion. V, J and clone size are those of that table, while D and trimming were read from the DNA. Of roughly 24,000 clones in the sample, approximately 80% are singletons; the top ten hold around 50%.

The chain links TRBV19 to TRBJ1-2; D is possibly TRBD1 (5 bases). The receptor was derived from a man between 65 and 85 years old with acute or convalescent COVID-19. The sample consisted of peripheral blood. CDR3 nucleotides: TGTGCCAGTAGTTCCGCTGGGGGGAACTATGGCTACACCTTC. It yields the protein CASSSAGGNYGYTF.